Listed below are T cell receptor beta chains from one sample, sequenced in a study of blood T cell repertoires in COVID-19. Profiling relied on immunoSEQ multiplex PCR, and the TCRdb table lists in-frame clones only, not all of them. This sample has approximately 350,000 clones, with around 92% found just once. The sample comprised peripheral blood. The origin of the receptors is a woman in her twenties or thirties with COVID-19, enrolled during active disease. Each CDR3 is given with its conserved first and last residue. D genes are given only for firm matches. Clone size is stated in some rows and not others, as once, few, many or a class when expanded.

v_call	j_call	d_call	clone_size	cdr3_nt	cdr3_aa
TRBV5-4	TRBJ2-3	TRBD1	few	TGTGCCAGCACGCCTACACAGGGGGCGAGGTCAGATACGCAGTATTTT	CASTPTQGARSDTQYF
TRBV10-2	TRBJ1-1	TRBD1	NA	TGCGCCAGCAAATTAAACAGGGGGCGCACTGAAGCTTTCTTT	CASKLNRGRTEAFF
TRBV5-4	TRBJ1-1	TRBD1	NA	TGTGCCAGCAGCCCAGGGGGATCTTATGAAGCTTTCTTT	CASSPGGSYEAFF
TRBV29-1	TRBJ1-3	NA	NA	TGCAGCGCCCTCGCTCAGGCGCCGAGCTCTGGAAACACCATATATTTT	CSALAQAPSSGNTIYF
TRBV7-8	TRBJ2-7	TRBD1	few	TGTGCCAGCAGCGCCCGGGACAGCTCCTACGAGCAGTACTTC	CASSARDSSYEQYF
TRBV24-1	TRBJ2-1	NA	NA	TGTGCCACCAGTGATGCGGATCAGGGCAACAATGAGCAGTTCTTC	CATSDADQGNNEQFF
TRBV4-3	TRBJ2-3	TRBD2	NA	TGCGCCAGCAGCCAAGAGCCTAGCGGGGGGTATACGCAGTATTTT	CASSQEPSGGYTQYF
TRBV3-1/TRBV3-2	TRBJ2-3	NA	NA	TGTGCCAGCAGCCAAGATGGAAGCGGAAGGCAGTATTTT	CASSQDGSGRQYF
TRBV6-2/TRBV6-3	TRBJ2-1	TRBD2	few	TGTGCCAGCAGCGAGCTCTCTAGCGGCCTTGATGAGCAGTTCTTC	CASSELSSGLDEQFF
TRBV9	TRBJ1-5	NA	NA	TGTGCCAGCAGCGTAGGAGAAGGGGGTCAGCCCCAGCATTTT	CASSVGEGGQPQHF
TRBV5-1	TRBJ2-2	TRBD2	NA	TGCGCCAGCAGCTTGCCCTGGGAGGGCACCGGGGAGCTGTTTTTT	CASSLPWEGTGELFF
TRBV18	TRBJ1-1	NA	NA	TGTGCCAGCTCACCAGACAGGTTGAACACTGAAGCTTTCTTT	CASSPDRLNTEAFF
TRBV9	TRBJ1-5	NA	NA	TGTGCCAGCAGCAGGGGGGGCTTTCAGCCCCAGCATTTT	CASSRGGFQPQHF
TRBV7-2	TRBJ2-3	TRBD2	NA	TGTGCCAGCAGCGATAGACTAGCGGGGTTCCCAGATACGCAGTATTTT	CASSDRLAGFPDTQYF
TRBV4-1	TRBJ2-3	TRBD1	NA	TGCGCCAGCAGCCCGGGACAGCTCGACACAGATACGCAGTATTTT	CASSPGQLDTDTQYF
TRBV6-5	TRBJ1-2	NA	NA	TGTGCCAGCAGTTATCGGCCCAGGGCGGACTATGGCTACACCTTC	CASSYRPRADYGYTF
TRBV9	TRBJ2-3	NA	NA	TGTGCCAGCAGCGTGGGTACTATATTAGATACGCAGTATTTT	CASSVGTILDTQYF
TRBV5-1	TRBJ2-1	NA	NA	TGCGCCAGCAGCCCAGCATCGACTAGCAATGAGCAGTTCTTC	CASSPASTSNEQFF
TRBV4-1	TRBJ1-2	NA	NA	TGCGCCAGCAGCCAAGATAATGGCTACACCTTC	CASSQDNGYTF
TRBV11-2	TRBJ2-1	NA	NA	TGTGCCAGCAGCTCCTACGCGTCGACACGGGGAACCTACAATGAGCAGTTCTTC	CASSSYASTRGTYNEQFF
TRBV6-5	TRBJ1-4	NA	NA	TGTGCCAGCAGCCCGTGGGGGGAATATGAAAAACTGTTTTTT	CASSPWGEYEKLFF
TRBV6-2/TRBV6-3	TRBJ2-1	NA	NA	TGTGCCAGCAGTTACGACTACAGATACAATGAGCAGTTCTTC	CASSYDYRYNEQFF
TRBV5-1	TRBJ1-1	NA	NA	TGCGCCAGCAGCTTGGATCGGTTGACTGAAGCTTTCTTT	CASSLDRLTEAFF
TRBV29-1	TRBJ2-1	NA	NA	TGCAGCGTTGAAGCGCAACTTTTCTTC	CSVEAQLFF
TRBV6-5	TRBJ2-7	NA	NA	TGTGTCTCGAGACAGAGTTACGAGCAGTACTTC	CVSRQSYEQYF
TRBV16	TRBJ1-1	TRBD1	NA	TGTGCCAGCAGCGTCGAGGGGGACAGAAACACTGAAGCTTTCTTT	CASSVEGDRNTEAFF
TRBV20-1	TRBJ2-3	NA	NA	TGCAGTGCTAGTCGGGTTGGGGGGTTAGAGGATACGCAGTATTTT	CSASRVGGLEDTQYF
TRBV5-8	TRBJ2-1	NA	NA	TGTGCCAGCAGCTCAGGATCTTCCGTCTACAATGAGCAGTTCTTC	CASSSGSSVYNEQFF
TRBV11-2	TRBJ2-3	NA	NA	TGTGCCAGCAGCCCCGGACAAGCAGATACGCAGTATTTT	CASSPGQADTQYF
TRBV14	TRBJ2-7	NA	NA	TGTGCCAGCAGCCCCCAAACGGCCAGGGTCGGCTACGAGCAGTACTTC	CASSPQTARVGYEQYF
TRBV18	TRBJ1-5	TRBD1	NA	TGTGCCAGCTCACCACCGGGCAGGGGGAGCAATCAGCCCCAGCATTTT	CASSPPGRGSNQPQHF
TRBV6-2/TRBV6-3	TRBJ1-4	NA	NA	TGTGCCAGCAGCACGGGAGGGGTAGGAGAAAAACTGTTTTTT	CASSTGGVGEKLFF
TRBV6-2/TRBV6-3	TRBJ1-2	TRBD1	NA	TGTGCCAGCAGTCACCGGGACAGCTATGGCTACACCTTC	CASSHRDSYGYTF
TRBV15	TRBJ2-1	TRBD2	NA	TGTGCCACCAGCAGAGGGCTAGCGGCTAGCTCCTACAATGAGCAGTTCTTC	CATSRGLAASSYNEQFF
TRBV16	TRBJ2-3	TRBD2	NA	TGTGCCAGCAGCTCCACCCAGCGGGGTGGTGATACGCAGTATTTT	CASSSTQRGGDTQYF
TRBV3-1/TRBV3-2	TRBJ1-2	TRBD1	once	TGTGCCAGCTCATCCGGGACAGGGGGCTCTTGGGGCTACACCTTC	CASSSGTGGSWGYTF
TRBV6-2/TRBV6-3	TRBJ2-1	TRBD2	NA	TGTGCCAGCAGTTACGGGACTAGCGGGAGCTTGTACAATGAGCAGTTCTTC	CASSYGTSGSLYNEQFF
TRBV24-1	TRBJ1-4	NA	NA	TGTGCCACCAGTGATTCAGGGGAGATCGGAAAACTGTTTTTT	CATSDSGEIGKLFF
TRBV7-6	TRBJ2-2	TRBD2	NA	TGTGCCAGCAGCCGAACCAGCGGGAGGGGCGGCGGGGAGCTGTTTTTT	CASSRTSGRGGGELFF
TRBV19	TRBJ1-3	NA	once	TGTGCCAGTAGTATAGCACAGGGTTCTGGAAACACCATATATTTT	CASSIAQGSGNTIYF
TRBV5-1	TRBJ2-3	NA	NA	TGCGCCAGCAGCTTGTCCACTAGGACAGATACGCAGTATTTT	CASSLSTRTDTQYF